Listed below are T cell receptor beta chains from one sample, sequenced in a study of blood T cells in healthy people across ages. One entry per CDR3 protein results from TCRdb running MiXCR on the 5' RACE reads. The table lists roughly 1.7 million distinct CDR3 sequences, around 36% of them singletons. Input material: blood. The source of these receptors is a woman under 40 in good health. Each CDR3 is given with its conserved first and last residue. D genes are given only for firm matches. Size tells how often a clone was seen (once, few, many) or the class of an expanded clone, and some rows leave it out.

V gene	J gene	clone size	D gene	CDR3 protein	CDR3 DNA
TRBV10-3	TRBJ2-7	.	.	CAISSPGNSYEQYF	TGTGCCATCAGTTCGCCCGGTAACTCCTACGAGCAGTACTTC
TRBV29-1	TRBJ2-7	many	.	CSVLEGSYEQYF	TGCAGCGTCTTAGAAGGGTCCTACGAGCAGTACTTC
TRBV7-6	TRBJ1-1	.	.	CASSNPTARITEAFF	TGTGCCAGCAGCAACCCGACGGCCCGAATCACTGAAGCTTTCTTT
TRBV29-1	TRBJ2-2	once	.	CSGSGSRNTGELFF	TGCAGCGGGAGTGGGTCGAGAAACACCGGGGAGCTGTTTTTT
TRBV2	TRBJ1-5	few	TRBD1	CASSETGQPQHF	TGTGCCAGCAGTGAGACAGGGCAGCCCCAGCATTTT
TRBV5-1	TRBJ2-3	many	TRBD1	CASSLARTGGADTQYF	TGCGCCAGCAGCTTGGCCCGGACAGGGGGCGCAGATACGCAGTATTTT
TRBV20-1	TRBJ2-1	few	TRBD2	CSADSREEQFEQFF	TGCAGCGCGGATTCCCGGGAGGAACAATTTGAGCAGTTCTTC
TRBV18	TRBJ2-5	.	TRBD2	CASSPLAGKETQYF	TGTGCCAGCTCACCTTTAGCGGGGAAAGAGACCCAGTACTTC
TRBV20-1	TRBJ2-7	.	.	CSAGQSRAGKVEQYF	TGCAGTGCTGGGCAAAGTCGGGCGGGTAAGGTCGAGCAGTACTTC
TRBV20-1	TRBJ2-3	few	.	CSAGPFREWPDTQYF	TGCAGTGCTGGACCCTTTAGGGAGTGGCCAGATACGCAGTATTTT
TRBV20-1	TRBJ2-5	few	.	CSAGKTDETQYF	TGCAGTGCTGGAAAGACAGATGAGACCCAGTACTTC
TRBV5-1	TRBJ2-6	few	.	CASGILLGGANVLTF	TGCGCCAGCGGGATCTTGTTGGGGGGGGCCAACGTCCTGACTTTC
TRBV2	TRBJ2-1	.	.	CASRGRGNRGDNEQFF	TGTGCCAGCAGGGGCAGGGGGAACCGCGGGGACAATGAGCAGTTCTTC
TRBV30	TRBJ2-5	.	TRBD2	CAWSDSGGETQYF	TGTGCCTGGAGTGATAGCGGGGGAGAGACCCAGTACTTC
TRBV5-6	TRBJ2-7	.	TRBD1	CASSPGTESVEQYF	TGTGCCAGCAGCCCCGGGACAGAGAGTGTCGAGCAGTACTTC
TRBV29-1	TRBJ1-1	few	.	CSVRRGSTEAFF	TGCAGCGTGCGACGAGGTAGTACTGAAGCTTTCTTT
TRBV7-8	TRBJ2-7	few	.	CASSLAGWRSSSYEQYF	TGTGCCAGCAGCTTAGCAGGATGGCGATCAAGTTCCTACGAGCAGTACTTC
TRBV29-1	TRBJ1-1	.	.	CSANTGNEAFF	TGCAGCGCTAATACAGGAAATGAAGCTTTCTTT
TRBV30	TRBJ2-3	few	.	CAWSAGGRNTQYF	TGTGCCTGGAGTGCAGGGGGGCGGAATACGCAGTATTTT
TRBV28	TRBJ2-7	.	TRBD1	CASRQTGGNEQYF	TGTGCCAGCAGACAGACAGGGGGCAACGAGCAGTACTTC
TRBV7-6	TRBJ2-1	few	TRBD2	CASSWGDLGGGSYNEQFF	TGTGCCAGCAGCTGGGGAGATTTGGGGGGGGGCTCCTACAATGAGCAGTTCTTC
TRBV4-1	TRBJ2-5	few	.	CASSRFREETQYF	TGCGCCAGCAGCCGATTCAGGGAGGAGACCCAGTACTTC
TRBV6-5	TRBJ2-5	.	TRBD2	CASSAWDSGGETQYF	TGTGCCAGCAGTGCCTGGGACTCGGGGGGAGAGACCCAGTACTTC
TRBV24-1	TRBJ2-5	few	.	CATPQGYQEAQYF	TGTGCCACCCCTCAGGGCTACCAAGAGGCCCAGTACTTC
TRBV4-1	TRBJ2-1	many	TRBD1	CASSHSRTGLYNEQFF	TGCGCCAGCAGCCATTCCCGGACAGGGTTATACAATGAGCAGTTCTTC
TRBV7-9	TRBJ2-7	.	.	CASSFTGKSYEQYF	TGTGCCAGCAGCTTTACAGGGAAATCCTACGAGCAGTACTTC
TRBV4-1	TRBJ2-7	.	.	CASSQGGRRTDYEQYF	TGCGCCAGCAGCCAAGGGGGTCGAAGGACAGACTACGAGCAGTACTTC
TRBV4-1	TRBJ1-5	.	TRBD1	CASSQNPDRYQPQHF	TGCGCCAGCAGCCAAAACCCGGACAGGTATCAGCCCCAGCATTTT
TRBV6-1	TRBJ1-1	.	.	CASSDPRGGLAEAFF	TGTGCCAGCAGTGACCCTAGGGGTGGATTAGCTGAAGCTTTCTTT
TRBV20-1	TRBJ2-3	.	TRBD1	CSARRQGYTDPQYF	TGCAGTGCTAGAAGACAGGGGTACACAGATCCGCAGTATTTT
TRBV9	TRBJ2-3	few	TRBD2	CASSVTGTTNTDTQYF	TGTGCCAGCAGCGTTACCGGGACTACAAACACAGATACGCAGTATTTT
TRBV18	TRBJ2-1	.	.	CASSPPNGSSYNEQFF	TGTGCCAGCTCACCACCGAACGGGAGCTCCTACAATGAGCAGTTCTTC
TRBV11-2	TRBJ2-3	.	.	CVSSPDGYTDTQYF	TGTGTCAGCAGCCCGGACGGATACACAGATACGCAGTATTTT
TRBV18	TRBJ2-3	.	.	CASSPPARKGTDTQYF	TGTGCCAGCTCACCACCGGCCAGAAAGGGTACAGATACGCAGTATTTT
TRBV27	TRBJ2-1	few	.	CASATGTVGSYNEQFF	TGTGCCAGCGCTACCGGAACAGTTGGCTCCTACAATGAGCAGTTCTTC
TRBV12-3/TRBV12-4	TRBJ1-2	few	.	CASSFVKAQGYTF	TGTGCCAGCAGTTTCGTGAAAGCCCAAGGCTACACCTTC